A selection of T cell receptor beta chains follows, all from one sample in a study of blood T cell repertoires in COVID-19. The data were produced by immunoSEQ multiplex PCR, yet TCRdb's version contains in-frame clones alone and is incomplete. Counted here are 130,000 to 150,000 clones, 75% to 90% occurring once; the ten biggest clones make up 13%. Material: peripheral blood. These receptors all come from a young man with COVID-19, enrolled during active disease. Each CDR3 is given with its conserved first and last residue. The order of the fields is clone size, CDR3 length, J gene, V gene, D gene, CDR3 protein, CDR3 DNA. The D gene is left open where the match is weak. Clone size, where shown, is once, few, many, or a class for clones that have expanded.

size: NA
length: 15
J: TRBJ2-7
V: TRBV5-1
D: NA
CDR3: CASSLGQPDPNEQYF
DNA: TGCGCCAGCAGCCTAGGACAGCCCGATCCCAACGAGCAGTACTTC

size: NA
length: 15
J: TRBJ1-1
V: TRBV5-6
D: NA
CDR3: CASSFGAGRGTEAFF
DNA: TGTGCCAGCAGCTTTGGGGCGGGACGAGGGACTGAAGCTTTCTTT

size: NA
length: 15
J: TRBJ1-1
V: TRBV5-5
D: NA
CDR3: CASSLEAGLNTEAFF
DNA: TGTGCCAGCAGCTTGGAGGCAGGATTGAACACTGAAGCTTTCTTT

size: NA
length: 15
J: TRBJ1-4
V: TRBV19
D: NA
CDR3: CASSNWAVDSDKLFF
DNA: TGTGCCAGTAGTAACTGGGCCGTGGACAGCGACAAACTGTTTTTT

size: NA
length: 17
J: TRBJ1-5
V: TRBV7-8
D: NA
CDR3: CASSLARDSRPNQPQHF
DNA: TGTGCCAGCAGCTTAGCCCGGGACTCGAGGCCAAATCAGCCCCAGCATTTT

size: NA
length: 15
J: TRBJ2-7
V: TRBV10-3
D: TRBD1
CDR3: CAISAKQGALNEQYF
DNA: TGTGCCATCAGTGCGAAACAGGGGGCGCTAAACGAGCAGTACTTC

size: NA
length: 13
J: TRBJ2-7
V: TRBV28
D: NA
CDR3: CASSPRSNYEQYF
DNA: TGTGCCAGCAGTCCGAGATCCAACTACGAGCAGTACTTC

size: NA
length: 15
J: TRBJ1-4
V: TRBV2
D: TRBD1
CDR3: CASSERTGAEEKLFF
DNA: TGTGCCAGCAGTGAACGAACAGGGGCGGAGGAAAAACTGTTTTTT

size: NA
length: 14
J: TRBJ1-1
V: TRBV18
D: NA
CDR3: CASSLTTAAAEAFF
DNA: TGTGCCAGCTCGTTAACGACCGCGGCGGCAGAAGCTTTCTTT

size: NA
length: 15
J: TRBJ2-5
V: TRBV27
D: TRBD2
CDR3: CASSPTTGTSGSQYF
DNA: TGTGCCAGCAGCCCCACGACCGGGACTAGCGGGAGCCAGTACTTC

size: NA
length: 14
J: TRBJ2-5
V: TRBV6-5
D: NA
CDR3: CASSTQGSQETQYF
DNA: TGTGCCAGCAGTACCCAGGGCAGCCAAGAGACCCAGTACTTC

size: NA
length: 15
J: TRBJ1-2
V: TRBV10-3
D: TRBD1
CDR3: CAISEDGQGDYGYTF
DNA: TGTGCCATCAGTGAGGATGGACAGGGGGACTATGGCTACACCTTC

size: NA
length: 16
J: TRBJ2-2
V: TRBV23-1
D: TRBD1
CDR3: CASSQSRQGDTGELFF
DNA: TGCGCCAGCAGTCAATCGAGACAGGGTGACACCGGGGAGCTGTTTTTT

size: NA
length: 18
J: TRBJ2-6
V: TRBV28
D: NA
CDR3: CASSPWTGRVSGANVLTF
DNA: TGTGCCAGCAGTCCTTGGACAGGGAGGGTCTCTGGGGCCAACGTCCTGACTTTC

size: NA
length: 14
J: TRBJ1-1
V: TRBV19
D: NA
CDR3: CASSIGDMNTEAFF
DNA: TGTGCCAGTAGTATAGGCGACATGAACACTGAAGCTTTCTTT

size: NA
length: 11
J: TRBJ2-2
V: TRBV10-2
D: NA
CDR3: CASSVLGELFF
DNA: TGCGCCAGCAGTGTACTCGGGGAGCTGTTTTTT

size: few
length: 16
J: TRBJ1-1
V: TRBV4-3
D: NA
CDR3: CASSHATGSRNTEAFF
DNA: TGCGCCAGCAGCCATGCGACAGGCTCTAGGAACACTGAAGCTTTCTTT

size: NA
length: 14
J: TRBJ2-7
V: TRBV28
D: NA
CDR3: CASIPAGQTYEQYF
DNA: TGTGCCAGCATCCCTGCAGGGCAGACCTACGAGCAGTACTTC

size: NA
length: 14
J: TRBJ1-2
V: TRBV6-2/TRBV6-3
D: TRBD1
CDR3: CASSAGTGGGGYTF
DNA: TGTGCCAGCAGCGCCGGGACAGGGGGCGGAGGCTACACCTTC

size: once
length: 14
J: TRBJ1-6
V: TRBV19
D: TRBD1
CDR3: CASREGAPDSPLHF
DNA: TGTGCCAGTCGGGAGGGGGCCCCTGATTCACCCCTCCACTTT

size: NA
length: 17
J: TRBJ2-1
V: TRBV15
D: TRBD2
CDR3: CATSRAFGTSGSNEQFF
DNA: TGTGCCACCAGCAGGGCCTTCGGGACTAGCGGGAGCAATGAGCAGTTCTTC

size: NA
length: 13
J: TRBJ2-1
V: TRBV7-8
D: NA
CDR3: CASTLQTQAEQFF
DNA: TGTGCCAGCACCCTCCAAACTCAGGCTGAGCAGTTCTTC

size: NA
length: 14
J: TRBJ1-1
V: TRBV4-1
D: NA
CDR3: CASSQDPTRTEAFF
DNA: TGCGCCAGCAGCCAAGATCCGACAAGGACTGAAGCTTTCTTT

size: NA
length: 15
J: TRBJ2-3
V: TRBV24-1
D: NA
CDR3: CATSSTGTPSDTQYF
DNA: TGTGCCACCAGTTCCACCGGGACTCCCTCGGATACGCAGTATTTT

size: NA
length: 15
J: TRBJ1-6
V: TRBV14
D: NA
CDR3: CASSQVTGSNSPLHF
DNA: TGTGCCAGCAGCCAAGTCACAGGATCTAATTCACCCCTCCACTTT

size: NA
length: 15
J: TRBJ2-4
V: TRBV11-2
D: NA
CDR3: CASSLVAGRRNIQYF
DNA: TGTGCCAGCAGCTTAGTGGCAGGGAGGAGGAACATTCAGTACTTC

size: NA
length: 14
J: TRBJ1-1
V: TRBV27
D: TRBD1
CDR3: CASSFGTGGFEAFF
DNA: TGTGCCAGCAGTTTCGGGACAGGGGGCTTTGAAGCTTTCTTT

size: NA
length: 15
J: TRBJ2-5
V: TRBV5-1
D: NA
CDR3: CASSSGVGGLETQYF
DNA: TGCGCCAGCAGCTCCGGCGTCGGGGGTTTAGAGACCCAGTACTTC

size: NA
length: 14
J: TRBJ1-3
V: TRBV27
D: NA
CDR3: CASSVQASGNTIYF
DNA: TGTGCCAGCAGTGTACAGGCATCTGGAAACACCATATATTTT

size: NA
length: 15
J: TRBJ2-5
V: TRBV9
D: NA
CDR3: CASSVDSGGLGTQYF
DNA: TGTGCCAGCAGCGTAGATTCGGGGGGCCTAGGGACCCAGTACTTC

size: NA
length: 14
J: TRBJ2-1
V: TRBV28
D: NA
CDR3: CASLKIFSYNEQFF
DNA: TGTGCCAGCCTAAAGATATTCTCCTACAATGAGCAGTTCTTC

size: few
length: 15
J: TRBJ1-6
V: TRBV5-1
D: TRBD1
CDR3: CASRPGTGVNSPLHF
DNA: TGCGCCAGCAGACCGGGGACAGGGGTGAATTCACCCCTCCACTTT

size: NA
length: 11
J: TRBJ2-1
V: TRBV20-1
D: TRBD2
CDR3: CSAGRGNEQFF
DNA: TGCAGTGCCGGGAGGGGAAATGAGCAGTTCTTC

size: NA
length: 15
J: TRBJ1-6
V: TRBV19
D: TRBD1
CDR3: CASSKGASYNSPLHF
DNA: TGTGCCAGTAGTAAGGGGGCGTCCTATAATTCACCCCTCCACTTT

size: once
length: 15
J: TRBJ2-1
V: TRBV6-5
D: TRBD2
CDR3: CASSYSGSSYNEQFF
DNA: TGTGCCAGCAGTTATAGCGGGAGCTCCTACAATGAGCAGTTCTTC

size: NA
length: 14
J: TRBJ1-5
V: TRBV18
D: NA
CDR3: CASSPSGQGQPQHF
DNA: TGTGCCAGCTCACCCTCGGGGCAGGGGCAGCCCCAGCATTTT

size: NA
length: 16
J: TRBJ2-2
V: TRBV6-1
D: NA
CDR3: CASSEIGGSGTGELFF
DNA: TGTGCCAGCAGTGAAATCGGGGGATCGGGCACCGGGGAGCTGTTTTTT

size: NA
length: 13
J: TRBJ2-4
V: TRBV4-3
D: NA
CDR3: CASSRLLENIQYF
DNA: TGCGCCAGCAGCCGATTACTAGAAAACATTCAGTACTTC

size: NA
length: 16
J: TRBJ2-7
V: TRBV27
D: NA
CDR3: CASSSRGAIDYYEQYF
DNA: TGTGCCAGCAGTTCTCGGGGGGCCATAGATTACTACGAGCAGTACTTC

size: NA
length: 14
J: TRBJ2-7
V: TRBV6-1
D: TRBD2
CDR3: CASSDGSGVKEQYF
DNA: TGTGCCAGCAGTGACGGGAGCGGGGTGAAGGAGCAGTACTTC

size: NA
length: 13
J: TRBJ2-3
V: TRBV5-1
D: NA
CDR3: CASRRGGGDTQYF
DNA: TGCGCCAGCAGAAGGGGCGGTGGAGATACGCAGTATTTT

size: NA
length: 15
J: TRBJ2-2
V: TRBV9
D: NA
CDR3: CASSPRQVNTGELFF
DNA: TGTGCCAGCAGCCCCAGACAGGTGAACACCGGGGAGCTGTTTTTT

size: NA
length: 14
J: TRBJ2-7
V: TRBV11-2
D: TRBD1
CDR3: CASSSGQGPYEQYF
DNA: TGTGCCAGCAGCTCGGGACAGGGGCCCTACGAGCAGTACTTC

size: NA
length: 13
J: TRBJ2-7
V: TRBV5-4
D: TRBD1
CDR3: CASSARGLYEQYF
DNA: TGTGCCAGCAGCGCCAGGGGGCTCTACGAGCAGTACTTC

size: NA
length: 14
J: TRBJ2-7
V: TRBV7-3
D: TRBD1
CDR3: CASSTRTGVIRQYF
DNA: TGTGCCAGCAGCACCAGGACAGGGGTGATTAGGCAGTACTTC

size: NA
length: 14
J: TRBJ2-7
V: TRBV19
D: NA
CDR3: CASTPAYGGYEQYF
DNA: TGTGCCAGTACCCCGGCCTACGGAGGATACGAGCAGTACTTC

size: NA
length: 16
J: TRBJ2-1
V: TRBV4-3
D: NA
CDR3: CASSPKSAVYYNEQFF
DNA: TGCGCCAGCAGCCCTAAGTCGGCGGTCTACTACAATGAGCAGTTCTTC

size: NA
length: 13
J: TRBJ1-1
V: TRBV6-6
D: TRBD1
CDR3: CASRDQQGAEAFF
DNA: TGTGCCAGCAGGGACCAACAGGGGGCTGAAGCTTTCTTT

size: once
length: 14
J: TRBJ2-7
V: TRBV6-5
D: TRBD1
CDR3: CASSYGAGGYEQYF
DNA: TGTGCCAGCAGTTACGGGGCAGGGGGCTACGAGCAGTACTTC

size: NA
length: 12
J: TRBJ2-5
V: TRBV1
D: NA
CDR3: CTSSSSLETQYF
DNA: TGCACCAGCAGCTCCTCCTTGGAGACCCAGTACTTC

size: once
length: 14
J: TRBJ1-5
V: TRBV18
D: NA
CDR3: CASSPGGGNQPQHF
DNA: TGTGCCAGCTCACCAGGTGGAGGCAATCAGCCCCAGCATTTT

size: once
length: 14
J: TRBJ2-2
V: TRBV7-8
D: NA
CDR3: CASSLVGGVGELFF
DNA: TGTGCCAGCAGCTTGGTGGGAGGAGTCGGGGAGCTGTTTTTT

size: once
length: 15
J: TRBJ2-7
V: TRBV7-9
D: NA
CDR3: CASSSPPPGGSEQYF
DNA: TGTGCCAGCAGCTCTCCCCCCCCGGGGGGCTCCGAGCAGTACTTC

size: NA
length: 13
J: TRBJ2-2
V: TRBV24-1
D: NA
CDR3: CATAGDRSGELFF
DNA: TGTGCCACCGCGGGCGATAGATCGGGAGAGCTGTTTTTT

size: many
length: 16
J: TRBJ2-2
V: TRBV5-1
D: NA
CDR3: CASSSYGGTNTGELFF
DNA: TGCGCCAGCAGCTCCTACGGCGGGACGAACACCGGGGAGCTGTTTTTT

size: NA
length: 15
J: TRBJ1-1
V: TRBV6-2/TRBV6-3
D: TRBD1
CDR3: CASSYGTGGSAEAFF
DNA: TGTGCCAGCAGTTACGGGACAGGGGGCTCGGCTGAAGCTTTCTTT

size: NA
length: 15
J: TRBJ1-5
V: TRBV4-2
D: NA
CDR3: CASSQDVGDLEPQHF
DNA: TGTGCCAGCAGCCAAGATGTAGGGGATTTGGAGCCCCAGCATTTT

size: few
length: 14
J: TRBJ2-7
V: TRBV28
D: NA
CDR3: CASSPTGRSYEQYF
DNA: TGTGCCAGCAGTCCGACAGGTCGCTCCTACGAGCAGTACTTC

size: NA
length: 14
J: TRBJ2-7
V: TRBV6-2/TRBV6-3
D: TRBD2
CDR3: CASSFGTSGYEQYF
DNA: TGTGCCAGCAGTTTCGGGACTAGCGGCTACGAGCAGTACTTC